This T cell receptor beta chain was recovered during a study of identical twins. Overall study results and limits: Model-predicted out-of-frame TCR alpha sharing fell below observed values in monozygotic twins.

There are many counts of this clonotype. Its antigen is not known. The CDR3 covers 14 residues. Germline lookup yields CDR1 MDHEN and CDR2 SYDVKM. The ends were cut back, 8 bases at V and 1 base at J, with 11 bases in the middle. TCRdb re-called the 5' RACE reads through MiXCR, storing one row per CDR3 protein. The sample has 260,000 or so distinct CDR3 sequences; approximately 8% are singletons. This sample was also put to use in a study of yellow fever vaccine responses in identical twins.

Sequencing used CD8+ T cells sorted from blood. The chain is built from TRBV28 and TRBJ2-2; possibly TRBD2 for D (5 bases). The sequence was obtained from a woman in her late teens or twenties in good health. The CDR3 region has the DNA TGTGCCAGCGAACGCGAGGGGAACACCGGGGAGCTGTTTTTT. Translating gives CASEREGNTGELFF.